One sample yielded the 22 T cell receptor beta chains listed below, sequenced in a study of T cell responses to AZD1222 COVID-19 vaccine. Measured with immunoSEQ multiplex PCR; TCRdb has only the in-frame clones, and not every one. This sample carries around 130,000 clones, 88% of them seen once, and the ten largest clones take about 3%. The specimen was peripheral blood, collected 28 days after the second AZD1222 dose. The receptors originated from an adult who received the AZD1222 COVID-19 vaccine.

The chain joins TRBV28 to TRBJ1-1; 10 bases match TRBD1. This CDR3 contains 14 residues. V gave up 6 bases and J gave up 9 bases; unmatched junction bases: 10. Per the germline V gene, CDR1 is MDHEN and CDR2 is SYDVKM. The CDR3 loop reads CASRYDRGLGKAFF. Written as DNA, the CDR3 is TGTGCCAGCAGGTACGACAGGGGGCTGGGGAAAGCTTTCTTT.

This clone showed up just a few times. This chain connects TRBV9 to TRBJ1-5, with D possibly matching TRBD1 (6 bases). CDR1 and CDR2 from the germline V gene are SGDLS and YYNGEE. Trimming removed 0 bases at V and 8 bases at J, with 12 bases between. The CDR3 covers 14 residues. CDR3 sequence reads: CASSVDSRGEPQHF. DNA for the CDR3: TGTGCCAGCAGCGTAGATAGCAGGGGAGAGCCCCAGCATTTT.

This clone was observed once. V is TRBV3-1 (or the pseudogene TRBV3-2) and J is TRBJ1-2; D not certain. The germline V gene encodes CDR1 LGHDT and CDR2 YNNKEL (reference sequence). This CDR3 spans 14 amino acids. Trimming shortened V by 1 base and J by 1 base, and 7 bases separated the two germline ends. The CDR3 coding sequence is TGTGCCAGCAGCCAAGGGCAGGTTAACTATGGCTACACCTTC. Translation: CASSQGQVNYGYTF.

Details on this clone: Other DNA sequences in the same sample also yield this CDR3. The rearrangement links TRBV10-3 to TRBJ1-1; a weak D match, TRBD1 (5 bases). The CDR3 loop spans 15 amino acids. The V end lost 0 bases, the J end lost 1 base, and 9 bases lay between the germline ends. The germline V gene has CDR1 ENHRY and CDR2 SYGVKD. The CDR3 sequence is CAISESTGGNTEAFF. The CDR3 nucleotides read TGTGCCATCAGTGAGTCGACGGGGGGGAACACTGAAGCTTTCTTT.

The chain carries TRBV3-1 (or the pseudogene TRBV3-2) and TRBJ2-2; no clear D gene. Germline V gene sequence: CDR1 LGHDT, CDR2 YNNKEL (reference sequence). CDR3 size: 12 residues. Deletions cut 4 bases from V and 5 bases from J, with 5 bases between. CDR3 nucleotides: TGTGCCAGCAGCCTAGCAACCGGGGAGCTGTTTTTT. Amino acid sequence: CASSLATGELFF.

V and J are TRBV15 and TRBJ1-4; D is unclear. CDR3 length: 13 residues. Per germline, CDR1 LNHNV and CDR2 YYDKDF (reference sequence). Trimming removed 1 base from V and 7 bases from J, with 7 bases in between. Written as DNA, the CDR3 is TGTGCCACCAGCAGAGGAAGGGCTGAAAAACTGTTTTTT. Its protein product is CATSRGRAEKLFF.

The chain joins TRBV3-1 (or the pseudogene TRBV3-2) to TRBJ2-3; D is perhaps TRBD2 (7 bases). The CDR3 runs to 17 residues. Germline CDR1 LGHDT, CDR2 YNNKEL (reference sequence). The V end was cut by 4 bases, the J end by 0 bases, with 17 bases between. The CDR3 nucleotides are TGTGCCAGCAGCCCGTCCTCGCGGGGGCCGAGCACAGATACGCAGTATTTT. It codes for CASSPSSRGPSTDTQYF.

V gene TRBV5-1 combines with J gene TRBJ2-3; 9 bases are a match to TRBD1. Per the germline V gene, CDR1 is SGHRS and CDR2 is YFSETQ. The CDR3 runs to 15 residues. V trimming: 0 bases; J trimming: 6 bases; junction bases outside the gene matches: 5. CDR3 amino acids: CASSLEGQGRDTQYF. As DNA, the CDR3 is TGCGCCAGCAGCTTGGAGGGACAGGGACGGGATACGCAGTATTTT.

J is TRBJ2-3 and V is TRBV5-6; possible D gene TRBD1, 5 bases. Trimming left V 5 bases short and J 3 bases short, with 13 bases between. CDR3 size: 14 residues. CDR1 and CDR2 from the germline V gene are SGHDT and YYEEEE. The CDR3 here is CASRRTKLTDTQYF. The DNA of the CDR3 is TGTGCCAGCAGAAGGACAAAGCTGACAGATACGCAGTATTTT.

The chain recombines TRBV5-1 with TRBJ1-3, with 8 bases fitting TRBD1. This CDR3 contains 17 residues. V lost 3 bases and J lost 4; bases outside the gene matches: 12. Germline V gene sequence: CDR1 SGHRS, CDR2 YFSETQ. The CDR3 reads CASSSGTGGLGGNTIYF. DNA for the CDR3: TGCGCCAGCAGCTCCGGGACAGGAGGTTTGGGAGGAAACACCATATATTTT.

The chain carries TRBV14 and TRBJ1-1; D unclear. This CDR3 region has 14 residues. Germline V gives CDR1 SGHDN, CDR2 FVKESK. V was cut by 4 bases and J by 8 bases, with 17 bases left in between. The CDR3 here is CASSPPIILKEAFF. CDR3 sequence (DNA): TGTGCCAGCAGCCCTCCTATTATTTTGAAAGAAGCTTTCTTT.

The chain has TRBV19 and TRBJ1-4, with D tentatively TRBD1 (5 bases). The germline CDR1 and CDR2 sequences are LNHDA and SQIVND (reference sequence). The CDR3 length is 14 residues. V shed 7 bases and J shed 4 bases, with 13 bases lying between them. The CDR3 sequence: CASTLAGGNEKLFF. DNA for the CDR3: TGTGCCAGTACGCTTGCCGGGGGTAATGAAAAACTGTTTTTT. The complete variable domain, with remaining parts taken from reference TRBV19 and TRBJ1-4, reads DGGITQSPKYLFRKEGQNVTLSCEQNLNHDAMYWYRQDPGQGLRLIYYSQIVNDFQKGDIAEGYSVSREKKESFPLTVTSAQKNPTAFYLCASTLAGGNEKLFFGSGTQLSVL.

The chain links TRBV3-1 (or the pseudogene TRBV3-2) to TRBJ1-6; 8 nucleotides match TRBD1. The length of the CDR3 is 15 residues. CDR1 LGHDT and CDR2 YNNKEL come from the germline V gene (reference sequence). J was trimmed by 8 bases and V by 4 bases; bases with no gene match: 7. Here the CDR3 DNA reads TGTGCCAGCAGCCCTCGAGGACAGGGATATTCACCCCTCCACTTT. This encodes CASSPRGQGYSPLHF.

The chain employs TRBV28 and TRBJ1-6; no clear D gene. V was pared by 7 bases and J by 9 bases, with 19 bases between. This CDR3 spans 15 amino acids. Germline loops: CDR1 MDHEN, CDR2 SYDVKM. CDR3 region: CASKVRANTPSPLHF. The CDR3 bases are TGTGCCAGCAAGGTTAGGGCGAACACTCCTTCACCCCTCCACTTT.

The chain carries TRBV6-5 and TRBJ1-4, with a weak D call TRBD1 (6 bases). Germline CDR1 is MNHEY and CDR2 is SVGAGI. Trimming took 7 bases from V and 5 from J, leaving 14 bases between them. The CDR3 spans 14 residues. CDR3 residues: CASIENRENEKLFF. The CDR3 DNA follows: TGTGCCAGCATCGAAAACAGGGAGAATGAAAAACTGTTTTTT.

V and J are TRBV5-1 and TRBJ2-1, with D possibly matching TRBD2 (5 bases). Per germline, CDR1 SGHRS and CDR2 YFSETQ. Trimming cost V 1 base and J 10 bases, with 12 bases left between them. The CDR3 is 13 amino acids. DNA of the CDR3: TGCGCCAGCAGCTTGTATGCGGGCGGCGAGCAGTTCTTC. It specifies CASSLYAGGEQFF.

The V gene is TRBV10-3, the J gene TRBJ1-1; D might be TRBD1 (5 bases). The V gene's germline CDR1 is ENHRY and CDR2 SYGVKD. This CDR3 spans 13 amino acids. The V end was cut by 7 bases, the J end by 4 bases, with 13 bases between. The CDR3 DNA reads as TGTGCCATCACCCAGGGTTCGGTCACTGAAGCTTTCTTT. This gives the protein CAITQGSVTEAFF.

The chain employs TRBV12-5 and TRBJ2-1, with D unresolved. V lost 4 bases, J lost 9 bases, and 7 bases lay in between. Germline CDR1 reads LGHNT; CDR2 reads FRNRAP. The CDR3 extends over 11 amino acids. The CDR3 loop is CASGSLVEQFF. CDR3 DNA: TGTGCTAGTGGTTCGTTGGTTGAGCAGTTCTTC.

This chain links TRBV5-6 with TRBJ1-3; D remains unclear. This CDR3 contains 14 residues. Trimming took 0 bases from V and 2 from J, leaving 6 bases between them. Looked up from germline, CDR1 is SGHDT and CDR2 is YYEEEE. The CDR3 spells CASSLEAPGNTIYF. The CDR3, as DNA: TGTGCCAGCAGCTTGGAAGCCCCTGGAAACACCATATATTTT. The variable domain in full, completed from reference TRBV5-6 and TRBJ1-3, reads DAGVTQSPTHLIKTRGQQVTLRCSPKSGHDTVSWYQQALGQGPQFIFQYYEEEERQRGNFPDRFSGHQFPNYSSELNVNALLLGDSALYLCASSLEAPGNTIYFGEGSWLTVV.

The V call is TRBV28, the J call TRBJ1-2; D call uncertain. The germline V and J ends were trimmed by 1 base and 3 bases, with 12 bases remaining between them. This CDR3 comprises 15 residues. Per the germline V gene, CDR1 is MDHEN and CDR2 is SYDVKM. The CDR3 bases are TGTGCCAGCAGTTTATTCAACCCGATATACTATGGCTACACCTTC. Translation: CASSLFNPIYYGYTF.

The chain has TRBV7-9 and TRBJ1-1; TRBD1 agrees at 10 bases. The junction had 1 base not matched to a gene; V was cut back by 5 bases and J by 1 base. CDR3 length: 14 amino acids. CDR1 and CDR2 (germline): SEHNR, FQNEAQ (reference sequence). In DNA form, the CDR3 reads TGTGCCAGCAGCCGGGACAGGGGGAACACTGAAGCTTTCTTT. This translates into CASSRDRGNTEAFF.

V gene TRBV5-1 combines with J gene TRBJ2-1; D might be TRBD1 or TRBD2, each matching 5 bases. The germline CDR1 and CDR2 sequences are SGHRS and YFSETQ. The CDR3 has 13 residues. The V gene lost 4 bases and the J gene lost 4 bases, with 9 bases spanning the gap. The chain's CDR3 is CASSGDPYNEQFF. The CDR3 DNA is TGCGCCAGCAGCGGGGACCCATACAATGAGCAGTTCTTC.